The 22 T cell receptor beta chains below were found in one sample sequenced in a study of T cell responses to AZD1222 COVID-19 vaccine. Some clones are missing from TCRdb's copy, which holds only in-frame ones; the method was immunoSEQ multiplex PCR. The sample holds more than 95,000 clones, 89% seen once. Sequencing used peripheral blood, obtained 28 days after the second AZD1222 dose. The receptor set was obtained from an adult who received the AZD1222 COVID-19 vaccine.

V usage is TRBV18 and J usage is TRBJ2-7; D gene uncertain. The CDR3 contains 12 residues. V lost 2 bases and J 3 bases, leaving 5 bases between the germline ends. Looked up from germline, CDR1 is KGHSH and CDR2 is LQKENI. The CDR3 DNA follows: TGTGCCAGCTCACCATACAGCTACGAGCAGTACTTC. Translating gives CASSPYSYEQYF.

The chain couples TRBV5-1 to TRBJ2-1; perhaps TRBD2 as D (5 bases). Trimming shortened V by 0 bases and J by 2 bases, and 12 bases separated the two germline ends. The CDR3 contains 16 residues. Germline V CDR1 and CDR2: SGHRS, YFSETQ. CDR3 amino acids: CASSLGGRVAYNEQFF. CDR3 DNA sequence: TGCGCCAGCAGCTTGGGAGGGCGGGTTGCCTACAATGAGCAGTTCTTC.

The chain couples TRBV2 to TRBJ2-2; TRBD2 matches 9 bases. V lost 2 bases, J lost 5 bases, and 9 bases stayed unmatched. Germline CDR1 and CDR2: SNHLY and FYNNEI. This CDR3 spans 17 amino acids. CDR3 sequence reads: CASSERSSGTSTGELFF. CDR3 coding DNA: TGTGCCAGCAGTGAACGGTCTAGCGGGACGAGTACCGGGGAGCTGTTTTTT.

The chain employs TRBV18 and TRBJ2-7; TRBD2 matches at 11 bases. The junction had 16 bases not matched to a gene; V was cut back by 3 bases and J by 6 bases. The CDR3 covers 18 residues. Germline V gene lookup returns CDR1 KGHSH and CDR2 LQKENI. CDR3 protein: CASSPLRSSSGRTREQYF. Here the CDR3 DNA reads TGTGCCAGCTCACCCCTACGATCCTCTAGCGGGAGGACTCGCGAGCAGTACTTC.

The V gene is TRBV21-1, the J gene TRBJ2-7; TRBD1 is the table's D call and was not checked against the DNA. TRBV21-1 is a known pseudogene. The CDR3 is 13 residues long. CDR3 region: CASSHRWIHEQYF. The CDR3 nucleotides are TGTGCCAGCAGTCACAGGTGGATACACGAGCAGTACTTC.

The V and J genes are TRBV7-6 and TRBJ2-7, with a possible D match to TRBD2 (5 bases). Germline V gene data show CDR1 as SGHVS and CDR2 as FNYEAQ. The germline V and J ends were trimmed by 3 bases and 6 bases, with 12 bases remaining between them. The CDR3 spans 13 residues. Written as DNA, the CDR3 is TGTGCCAGCAGCTTCCAAGTAGCGTCCGAGCAGTACTTC. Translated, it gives CASSFQVASEQYF.

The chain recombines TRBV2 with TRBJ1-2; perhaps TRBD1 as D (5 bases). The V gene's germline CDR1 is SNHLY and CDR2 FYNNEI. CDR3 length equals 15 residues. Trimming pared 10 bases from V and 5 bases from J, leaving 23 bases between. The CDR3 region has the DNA TGTGCCAACCCGAAAGGGGCAGGCGGGTTATATGGCTACACCTTC. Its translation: CANPKGAGGLYGYTF.

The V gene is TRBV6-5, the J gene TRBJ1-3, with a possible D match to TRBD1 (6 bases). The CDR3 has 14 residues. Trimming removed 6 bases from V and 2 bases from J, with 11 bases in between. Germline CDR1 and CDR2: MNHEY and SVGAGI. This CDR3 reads CASSSGTTGNTIYF. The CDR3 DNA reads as TGTGCCAGCAGCTCCGGGACAACTGGAAACACCATATATTTT.

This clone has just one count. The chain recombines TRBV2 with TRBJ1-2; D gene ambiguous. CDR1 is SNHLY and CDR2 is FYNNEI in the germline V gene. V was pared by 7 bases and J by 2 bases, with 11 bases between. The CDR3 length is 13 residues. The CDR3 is CASTLGLNYGYTF. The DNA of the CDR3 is TGTGCCAGCACTCTTGGACTGAACTATGGCTACACCTTC.

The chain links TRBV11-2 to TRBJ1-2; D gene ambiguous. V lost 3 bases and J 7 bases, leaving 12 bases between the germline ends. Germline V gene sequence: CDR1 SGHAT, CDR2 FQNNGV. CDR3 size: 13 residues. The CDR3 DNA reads TGTGCCAGCAGCTTTGAGGGATTGGGTGGCTACACCTTC. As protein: CASSFEGLGGYTF.

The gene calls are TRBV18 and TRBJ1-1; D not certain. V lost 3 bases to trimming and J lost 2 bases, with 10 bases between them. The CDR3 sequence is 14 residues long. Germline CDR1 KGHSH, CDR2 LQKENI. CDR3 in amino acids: CASSPATVNTEAFF. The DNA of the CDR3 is TGTGCCAGCTCACCGGCCACAGTAAACACTGAAGCTTTCTTT.

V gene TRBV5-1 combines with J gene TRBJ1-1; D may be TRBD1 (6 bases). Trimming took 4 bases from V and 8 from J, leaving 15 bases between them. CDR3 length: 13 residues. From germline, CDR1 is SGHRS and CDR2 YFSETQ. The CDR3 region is CASSPDSSQEAFF. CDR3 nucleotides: TGCGCCAGCAGCCCGGACAGTAGCCAAGAAGCTTTCTTT.

The CDR3 DNA reads TGTGCCAGCAGCGCCGGCAGCGGGGGTTACAATGAGCAGTTCTTC. Translation: CASSAGSGGYNEQFF. J is TRBJ2-1 and V is TRBV7-2, with TRBD2 matching 8 bases. V trimming: 5 bases; J trimming: 4 bases; junction bases outside the gene matches: 7. The CDR3 loop spans 15 amino acids. From germline, CDR1 is SGHTA and CDR2 FQGNSA. The variable domain in full, with the rest retrieved from reference TRBV7-2 and TRBJ2-1, is GAGVSQSPSNKVTEKGKDVELRCDPISGHTALYWYRQSLGQGLEFLIYFQGNSAPDKSGLPSDRFSAERTGGSVSTLTIQRTQQEDSAVYLCASSAGSGGYNEQFFGPGTRLTVL.

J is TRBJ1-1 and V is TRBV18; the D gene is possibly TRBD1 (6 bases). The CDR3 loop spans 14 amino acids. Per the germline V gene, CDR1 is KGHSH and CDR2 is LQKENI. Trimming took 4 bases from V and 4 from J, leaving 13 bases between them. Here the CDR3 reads CASSQGGGTTEAFF. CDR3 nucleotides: TGTGCCAGCTCACAGGGGGGCGGAACCACTGAAGCTTTCTTT.

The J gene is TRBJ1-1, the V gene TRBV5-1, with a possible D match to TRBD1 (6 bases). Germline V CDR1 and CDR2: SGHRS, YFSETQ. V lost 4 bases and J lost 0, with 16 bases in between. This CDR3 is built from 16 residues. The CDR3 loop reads CASSPAVGHLNTEAFF. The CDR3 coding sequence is TGCGCCAGCAGCCCGGCGGTGGGACATTTGAACACTGAAGCTTTCTTT.

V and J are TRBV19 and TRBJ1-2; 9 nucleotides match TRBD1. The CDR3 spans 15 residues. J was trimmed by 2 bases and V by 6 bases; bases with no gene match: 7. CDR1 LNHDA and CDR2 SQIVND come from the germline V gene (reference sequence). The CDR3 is CASRVRDRANYGYTF. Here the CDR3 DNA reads TGTGCCAGTAGGGTCCGGGACAGGGCCAACTATGGCTACACCTTC.

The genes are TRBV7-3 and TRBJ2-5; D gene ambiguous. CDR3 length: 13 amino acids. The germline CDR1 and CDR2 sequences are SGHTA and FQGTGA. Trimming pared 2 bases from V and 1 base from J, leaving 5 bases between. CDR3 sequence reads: CASSLSSQETQYF. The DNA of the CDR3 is TGTGCCAGCAGCTTATCCAGCCAAGAGACCCAGTACTTC.

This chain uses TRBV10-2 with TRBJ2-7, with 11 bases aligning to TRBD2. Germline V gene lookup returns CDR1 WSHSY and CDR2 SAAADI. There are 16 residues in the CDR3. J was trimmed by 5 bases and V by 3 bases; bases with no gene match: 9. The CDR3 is CASSDLLAGAGNEQYF. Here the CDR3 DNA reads TGCGCCAGCAGTGATTTACTAGCGGGGGCCGGGAACGAGCAGTACTTC.

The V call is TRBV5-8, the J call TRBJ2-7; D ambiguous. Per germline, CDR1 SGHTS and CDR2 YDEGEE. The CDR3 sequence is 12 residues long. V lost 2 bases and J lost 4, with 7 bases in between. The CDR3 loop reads CASSFTEYEQYF. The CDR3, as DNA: TGTGCCAGCAGCTTCACAGAGTACGAGCAGTACTTC.

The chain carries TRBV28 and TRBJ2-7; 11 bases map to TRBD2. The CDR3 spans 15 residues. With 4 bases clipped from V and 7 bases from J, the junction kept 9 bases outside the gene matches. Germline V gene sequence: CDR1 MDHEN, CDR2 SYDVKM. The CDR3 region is CASSYRGLAALEQYF. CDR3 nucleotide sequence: TGTGCCAGCAGTTACCGGGGACTAGCGGCCTTAGAGCAGTACTTC.

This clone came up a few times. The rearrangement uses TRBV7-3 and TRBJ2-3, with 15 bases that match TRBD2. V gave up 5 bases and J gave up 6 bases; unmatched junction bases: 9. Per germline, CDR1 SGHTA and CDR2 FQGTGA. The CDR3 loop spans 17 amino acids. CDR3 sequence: CASSPRLGLAGGDTQYF. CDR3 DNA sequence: TGTGCCAGCAGCCCCCGGCTCGGACTAGCGGGAGGGGATACGCAGTATTTT. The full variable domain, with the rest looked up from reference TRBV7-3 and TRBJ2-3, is GAGVSQTPSNKVTEKGKYVELRCDPISGHTALYWYRQSLGQGPEFLIYFQGTGAADDSGLPNDRFFAVRPEGSVSTLKIQRTERGDSAVYLCASSPRLGLAGGDTQYFGPGTRLTVL.

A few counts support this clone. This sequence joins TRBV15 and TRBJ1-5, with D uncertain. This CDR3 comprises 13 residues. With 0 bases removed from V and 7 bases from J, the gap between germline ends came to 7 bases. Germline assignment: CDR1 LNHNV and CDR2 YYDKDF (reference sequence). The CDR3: CATSRDSSQPQHF. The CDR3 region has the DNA TGTGCCACCAGCAGAGATTCAAGCCAGCCCCAGCATTTT.